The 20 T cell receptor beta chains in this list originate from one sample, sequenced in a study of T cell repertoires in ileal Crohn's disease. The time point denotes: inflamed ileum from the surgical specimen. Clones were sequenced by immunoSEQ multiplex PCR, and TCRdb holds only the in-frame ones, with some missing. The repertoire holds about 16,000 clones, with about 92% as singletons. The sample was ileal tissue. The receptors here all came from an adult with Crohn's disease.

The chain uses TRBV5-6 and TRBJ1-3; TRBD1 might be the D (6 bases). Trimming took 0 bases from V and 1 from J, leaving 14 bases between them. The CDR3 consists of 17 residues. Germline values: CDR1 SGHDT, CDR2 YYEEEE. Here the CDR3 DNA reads TGTGCCAGCAGCTTGGAAACAGGGATGAGGTCTGGAAACACCATATATTTT. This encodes CASSLETGMRSGNTIYF.

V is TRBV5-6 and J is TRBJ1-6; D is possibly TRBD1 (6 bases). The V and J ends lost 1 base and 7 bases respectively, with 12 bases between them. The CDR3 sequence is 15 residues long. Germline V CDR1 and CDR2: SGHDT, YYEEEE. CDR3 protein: CASSLTGQINSPLHF. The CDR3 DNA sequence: TGTGCCAGCAGCTTGACCGGACAGATAAATTCACCCCTCCACTTT.

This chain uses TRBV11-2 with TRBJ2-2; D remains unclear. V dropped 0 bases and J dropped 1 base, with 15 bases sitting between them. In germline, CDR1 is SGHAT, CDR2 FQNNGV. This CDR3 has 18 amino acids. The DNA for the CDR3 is TGTGCCAGCAGCTTAGATCCAGGCGTTGGGATGAACACCGGGGAGCTGTTTTTT. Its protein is CASSLDPGVGMNTGELFF.

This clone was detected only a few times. As DNA, the CDR3 is TGTGCCATCGGAGGAATCCCGACAGGGTATACGAACACCGGGGAGCTGTTTTTT. Translated: CAIGGIPTGYTNTGELFF. This rearrangement joins TRBV10-3 to TRBJ2-2; 7 positions match TRBD1. The CDR3 is made up of 18 amino acids. CDR1 is ENHRY and CDR2 is SYGVKD in the germline V gene. The V segment lost 8 bases and the J segment 0 bases; nucleotides outside the gene matches: 15.

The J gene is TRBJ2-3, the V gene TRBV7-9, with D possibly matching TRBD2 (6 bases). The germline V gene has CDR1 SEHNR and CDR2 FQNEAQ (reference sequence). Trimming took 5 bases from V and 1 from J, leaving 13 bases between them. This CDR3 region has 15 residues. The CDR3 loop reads CASSPRRGGTDTQYF. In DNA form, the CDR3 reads TGTGCCAGCAGCCCCCGGCGGGGTGGCACAGATACGCAGTATTTT.

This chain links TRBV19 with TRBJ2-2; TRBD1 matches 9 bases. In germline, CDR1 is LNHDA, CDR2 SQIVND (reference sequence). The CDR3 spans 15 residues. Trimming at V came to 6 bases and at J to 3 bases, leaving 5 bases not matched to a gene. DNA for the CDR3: TGTGCCAGTAGAACCGGGACAGGGTACACCGGGGAGCTGTTTTTT. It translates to CASRTGTGYTGELFF.

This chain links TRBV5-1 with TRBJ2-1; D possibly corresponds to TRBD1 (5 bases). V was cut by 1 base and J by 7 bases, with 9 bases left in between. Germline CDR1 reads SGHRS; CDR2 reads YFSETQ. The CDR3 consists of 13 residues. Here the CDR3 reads CASSLLGRNEQFF. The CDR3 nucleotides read TGCGCCAGCAGCTTGCTGGGGCGGAATGAGCAGTTCTTC. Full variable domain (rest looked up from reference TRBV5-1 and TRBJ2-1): KAGVTQTPRYLIKTRGQQVTLSCSPISGHRSVSWYQQTPGQGLQFLFEYFSETQRNKGNFPGRFSGRQFSNSRSEMNVSTLELGDSALYLCASSLLGRNEQFFGPGTRLTVL.

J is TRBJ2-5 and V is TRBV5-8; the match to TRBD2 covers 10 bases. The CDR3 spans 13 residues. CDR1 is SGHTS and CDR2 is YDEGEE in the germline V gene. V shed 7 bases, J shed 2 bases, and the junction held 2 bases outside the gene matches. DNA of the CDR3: TGTGCCAGCGGGGGACTAGCGCAAGAGACCCAGTACTTC. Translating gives CASGGLAQETQYF.

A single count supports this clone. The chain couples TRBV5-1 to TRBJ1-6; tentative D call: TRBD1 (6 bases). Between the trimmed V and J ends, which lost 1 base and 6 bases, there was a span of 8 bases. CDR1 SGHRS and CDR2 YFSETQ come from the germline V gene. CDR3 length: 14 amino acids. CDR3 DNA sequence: TGCGCCAGCAGCTTGAGGACAGCTAATTCACCCCTCCACTTT. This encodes CASSLRTANSPLHF.

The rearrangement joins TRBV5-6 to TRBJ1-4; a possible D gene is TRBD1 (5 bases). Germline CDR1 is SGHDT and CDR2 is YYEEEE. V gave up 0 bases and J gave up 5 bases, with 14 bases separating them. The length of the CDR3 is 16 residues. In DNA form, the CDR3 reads TGTGCCAGCAGCTTGGGCCCCGGGACCGGCAATGAAAAACTGTTTTTT. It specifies CASSLGPGTGNEKLFF.

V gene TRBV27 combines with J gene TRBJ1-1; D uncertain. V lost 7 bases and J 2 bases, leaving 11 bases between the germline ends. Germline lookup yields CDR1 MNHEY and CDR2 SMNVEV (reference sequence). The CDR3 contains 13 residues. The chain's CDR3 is CASKWTGNTEAFF. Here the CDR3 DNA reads TGTGCCAGCAAATGGACGGGAAACACTGAAGCTTTCTTT.

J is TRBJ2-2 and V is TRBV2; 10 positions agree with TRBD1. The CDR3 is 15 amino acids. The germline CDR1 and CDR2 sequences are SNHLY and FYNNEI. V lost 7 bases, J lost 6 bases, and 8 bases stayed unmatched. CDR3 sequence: CASTAGQGWSGELFF. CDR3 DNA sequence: TGTGCCAGCACTGCGGGACAGGGGTGGTCCGGGGAGCTGTTTTTT.

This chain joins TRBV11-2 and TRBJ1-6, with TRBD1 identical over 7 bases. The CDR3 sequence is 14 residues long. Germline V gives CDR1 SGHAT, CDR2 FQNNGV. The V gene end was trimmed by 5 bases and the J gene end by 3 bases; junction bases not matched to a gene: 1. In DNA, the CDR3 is TGTGCCAGCAGCGGGGACAGCTATAATTCACCCCTCCACTTT. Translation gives CASSGDSYNSPLHF.

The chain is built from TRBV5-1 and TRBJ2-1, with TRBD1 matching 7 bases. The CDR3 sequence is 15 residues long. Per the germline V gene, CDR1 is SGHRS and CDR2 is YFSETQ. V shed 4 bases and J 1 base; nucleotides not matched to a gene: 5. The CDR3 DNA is TGCGCCAGCAGCCCTGGGACAGTTTCCTACAATGAGCAGTTCTTC. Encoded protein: CASSPGTVSYNEQFF.

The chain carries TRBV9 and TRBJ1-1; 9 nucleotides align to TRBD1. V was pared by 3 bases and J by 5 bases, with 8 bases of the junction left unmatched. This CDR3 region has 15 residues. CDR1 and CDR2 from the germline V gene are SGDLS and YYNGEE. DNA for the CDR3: TGTGCCAGCAGCGGGAACAGGGGGCGGTTGACTGAAGCTTTCTTT. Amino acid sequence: CASSGNRGRLTEAFF. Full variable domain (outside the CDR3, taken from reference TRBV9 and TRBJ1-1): DSGVTQTPKHLITATGQRVTLRCSPRSGDLSVYWYQQSLDQGLQFLIQYYNGEERAKGNILERFSAQQFPDLHSELNLSSLELGDSALYFCASSGNRGRLTEAFFGQGTRLTVV.

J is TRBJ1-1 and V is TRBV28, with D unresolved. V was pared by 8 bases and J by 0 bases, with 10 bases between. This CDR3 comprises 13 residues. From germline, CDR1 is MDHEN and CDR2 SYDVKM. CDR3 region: CASLPTMNTEAFF. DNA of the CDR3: TGTGCCAGCCTCCCCACTATGAACACTGAAGCTTTCTTT.

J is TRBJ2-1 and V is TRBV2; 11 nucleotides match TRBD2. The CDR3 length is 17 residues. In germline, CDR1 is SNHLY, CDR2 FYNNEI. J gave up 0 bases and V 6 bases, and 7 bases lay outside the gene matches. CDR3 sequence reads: CASRASGGPSSYNEQFF. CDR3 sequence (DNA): TGTGCCAGCAGAGCTAGCGGGGGGCCCAGCTCCTACAATGAGCAGTTCTTC.

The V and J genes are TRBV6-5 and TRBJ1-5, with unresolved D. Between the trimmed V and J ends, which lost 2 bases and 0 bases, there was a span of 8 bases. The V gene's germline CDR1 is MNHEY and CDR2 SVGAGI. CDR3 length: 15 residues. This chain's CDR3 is CASSYDGGSNQPQHF. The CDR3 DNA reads TGTGCCAGCAGTTACGACGGTGGTAGCAATCAGCCCCAGCATTTT.

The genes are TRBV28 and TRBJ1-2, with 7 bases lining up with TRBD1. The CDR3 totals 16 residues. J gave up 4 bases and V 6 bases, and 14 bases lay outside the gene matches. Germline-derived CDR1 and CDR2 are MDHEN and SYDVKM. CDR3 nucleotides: TGTGCCAGCAGGGCAGGGGGGTCACAAGGAGGCTATGGCTACACCTTC. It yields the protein CASRAGGSQGGYGYTF.

CDR3 coding DNA: TGTGCCAGCAGTGAAGATCTGTTAGGACAGGGAGAATTTAATCAGCCCCAGCATTTT. It translates to CASSEDLLGQGEFNQPQHF. This chain uses TRBV6-1 with TRBJ1-5, with TRBD1 matching over 8 bases. V shed 1 base and J 4 bases; nucleotides not matched to a gene: 15. The germline CDR1 and CDR2 sequences are MNHNS and SASEGT. The length of the CDR3 is 19 residues.